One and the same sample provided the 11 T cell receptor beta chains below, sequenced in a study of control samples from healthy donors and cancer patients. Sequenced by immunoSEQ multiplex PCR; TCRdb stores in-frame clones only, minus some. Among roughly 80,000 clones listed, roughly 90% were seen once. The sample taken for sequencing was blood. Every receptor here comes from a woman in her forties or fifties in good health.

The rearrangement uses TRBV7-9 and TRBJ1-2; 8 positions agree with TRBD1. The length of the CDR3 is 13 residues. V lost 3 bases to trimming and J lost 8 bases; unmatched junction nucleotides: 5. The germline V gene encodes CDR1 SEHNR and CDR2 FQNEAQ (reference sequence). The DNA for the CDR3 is TGTGCCAGCAGCTTGACAGGGGTAAACGGCTACACCTTC. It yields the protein CASSLTGVNGYTF. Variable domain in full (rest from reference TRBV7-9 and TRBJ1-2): DTGVSQNPRHKITKRGQNVTFRCDPISEHNRLYWYRQTLGQGPEFLTYFQNEAQLEKSRLLSDRFSAERPKGSFSTLEIQRTEQGDSAMYLCASSLTGVNGYTFGSGTRLTVV.

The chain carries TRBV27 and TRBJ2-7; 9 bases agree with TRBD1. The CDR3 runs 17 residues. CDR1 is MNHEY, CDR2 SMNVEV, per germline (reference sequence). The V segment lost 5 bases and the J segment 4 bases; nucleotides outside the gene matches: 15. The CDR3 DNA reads TGTGCCAGCAGTCCCTATAGGACAGGGGATACCATTTACGAGCAGTACTTC. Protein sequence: CASSPYRTGDTIYEQYF.

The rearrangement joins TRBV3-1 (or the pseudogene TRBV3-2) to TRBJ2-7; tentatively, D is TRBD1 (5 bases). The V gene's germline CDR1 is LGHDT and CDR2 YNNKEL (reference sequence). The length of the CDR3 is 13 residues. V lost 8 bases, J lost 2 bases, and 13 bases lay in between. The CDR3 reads CASGAAPTYEQYF. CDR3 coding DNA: TGTGCCAGCGGGGCGGCGCCAACCTACGAGCAGTACTTC.

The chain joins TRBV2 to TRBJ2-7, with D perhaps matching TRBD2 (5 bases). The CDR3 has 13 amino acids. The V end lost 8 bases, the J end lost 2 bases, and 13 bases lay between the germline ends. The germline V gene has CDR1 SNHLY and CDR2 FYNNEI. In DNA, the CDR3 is TGTGCCAGCGGAAAGCAGCGGACCTACGAGCAGTACTTC. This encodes CASGKQRTYEQYF.

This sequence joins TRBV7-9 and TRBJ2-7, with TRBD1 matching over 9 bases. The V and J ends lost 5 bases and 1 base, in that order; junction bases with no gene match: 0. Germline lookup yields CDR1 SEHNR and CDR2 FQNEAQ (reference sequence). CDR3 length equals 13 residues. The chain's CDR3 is CASSDRGSYEQYF. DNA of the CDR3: TGTGCCAGCAGCGACAGGGGGTCCTACGAGCAGTACTTC.

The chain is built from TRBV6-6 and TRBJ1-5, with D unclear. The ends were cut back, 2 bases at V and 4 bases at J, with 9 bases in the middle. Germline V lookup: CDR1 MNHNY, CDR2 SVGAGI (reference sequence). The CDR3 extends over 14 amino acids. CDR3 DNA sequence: TGTGCCAGCAGTTACCGAGGAATAAATCAGCCCCAGCATTTT. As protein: CASSYRGINQPQHF.

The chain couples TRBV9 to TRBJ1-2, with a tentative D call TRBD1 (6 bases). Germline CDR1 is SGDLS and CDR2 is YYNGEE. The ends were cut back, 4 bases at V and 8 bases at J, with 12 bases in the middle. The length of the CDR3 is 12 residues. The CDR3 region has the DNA TGTGCCAGCAGCTCAGGGACATCGGGCTACACCTTC. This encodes CASSSGTSGYTF.

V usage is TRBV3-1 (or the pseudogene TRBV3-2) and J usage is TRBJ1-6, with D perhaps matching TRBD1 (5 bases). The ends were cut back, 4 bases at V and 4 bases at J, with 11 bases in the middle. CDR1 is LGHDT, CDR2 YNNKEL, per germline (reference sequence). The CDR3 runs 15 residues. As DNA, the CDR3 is TGTGCCAGCAGCCGACCGGGACTATATAATTCACCCCTCCACTTT. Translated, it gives CASSRPGLYNSPLHF.

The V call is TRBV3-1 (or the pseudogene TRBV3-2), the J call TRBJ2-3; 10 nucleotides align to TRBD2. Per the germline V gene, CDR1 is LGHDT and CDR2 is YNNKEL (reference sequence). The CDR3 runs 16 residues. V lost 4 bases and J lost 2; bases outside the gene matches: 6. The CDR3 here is CASSPVAGGVTDTQYF. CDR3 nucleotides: TGTGCCAGCAGCCCTGTAGCGGGGGGAGTCACAGATACGCAGTATTTT.

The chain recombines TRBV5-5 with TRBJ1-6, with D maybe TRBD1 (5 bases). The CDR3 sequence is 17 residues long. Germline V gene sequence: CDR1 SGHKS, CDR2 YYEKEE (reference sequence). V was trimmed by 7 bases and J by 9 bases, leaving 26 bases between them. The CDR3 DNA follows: TGTGCCAGCCAAAAGTCACCCCGCCCAGGGAGTAGTTCACCCCTCCACTTT. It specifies CASQKSPRPGSSSPLHF.

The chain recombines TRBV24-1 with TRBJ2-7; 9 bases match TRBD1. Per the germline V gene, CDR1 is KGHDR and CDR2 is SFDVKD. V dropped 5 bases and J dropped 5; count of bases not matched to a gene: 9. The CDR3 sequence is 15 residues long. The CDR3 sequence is CATSGGQGIGDEQYF. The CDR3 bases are TGTGCCACCAGTGGCGGACAGGGGATAGGGGACGAGCAGTACTTC.